A single sample gave rise to the 29 T cell receptor beta chains below, sequenced in a study of response to subunit inactivated influenza vaccine. TCRdb reprocessed the RT-PCR reads via MiXCR and lists one record per CDR3 protein. The sample contains about 520,000 distinct CDR3 sequences, roughly 9.7% of which appear only once. The sequenced sample was PBMCs from blood, obtained roughly 45 days after vaccination. Receptors were obtained from a man aged 50-59 years who received an inactivated influenza vaccine.

The chain uses TRBV6-1 and TRBJ2-5; 12 bases align to TRBD2. Germline V gene sequence: CDR1 MNHNS, CDR2 SASEGT. This CDR3 has 15 amino acids. The ends lost 7 bases at V and 4 bases at J; junction bases unmatched: 7. CDR3 DNA: TGTGCCAGCAAACCTAGCGGGGGGGCAGGAGAGACCCAGTACTTC. This encodes CASKPSGGAGETQYF.

This clonotype was picked up many times. The rearrangement uses TRBV7-9 and TRBJ2-1, with D possibly being TRBD2 (5 bases). Deletions cut 6 bases from V and 0 bases from J, with 9 bases between. In germline, CDR1 is SEHNR, CDR2 FQNEAQ (reference sequence). This CDR3 has 14 amino acids. CDR3 coding DNA: TGTGCCAGCAGTCGAGCGGTCTCCTACAATGAGCAGTTCTTC. It translates to CASSRAVSYNEQFF. The full variable domain, in which reference TRBV7-9 and TRBJ2-1 provide the parts outside the CDR3, is DTGVSQNPRHKITKRGQNVTFRCDPISEHNRLYWYRQTLGQGPEFLTYFQNEAQLEKSRLLSDRFSAERPKGSFSTLEIQRTEQGDSAMYLCASSRAVSYNEQFFGPGTRLTVL.

The sample holds many counts of this clonotype. The gene calls are TRBV29-1 and TRBJ2-3; 13 bases agree with TRBD2. J lost 4 bases, V lost 7 bases, and 8 bases had no gene match. The CDR3 has 15 amino acids. CDR1 is SQVTM, CDR2 ANQGSEA, per germline. CDR3 in DNA: TGCAGCGCCGAAGCGGGACTAGCGGGGTCAGATACGCAGTATTTT. Its translation is CSAEAGLAGSDTQYF.

The table lists this clonotype with a few counts. This chain connects TRBV11-2 to TRBJ2-1; 8 nucleotides match TRBD2. Germline CDR1 and CDR2: SGHAT and FQNNGV. V lost 5 bases to trimming and J lost 0 bases; unmatched junction nucleotides: 9. This CDR3 has 17 amino acids. Here the CDR3 reads CASSLTSAPFSYNEQFF. The CDR3 nucleotides read TGTGCCAGCAGCCTGACTAGCGCCCCGTTCTCCTACAATGAGCAGTTCTTC.

The chain combines TRBV10-3 with TRBJ2-7, with D possibly being TRBD2 (6 bases). Germline CDR1 ENHRY, CDR2 SYGVKD. The CDR3 sequence is 13 residues long. With 5 bases removed from V and 6 bases from J, the gap between germline ends came to 14 bases. CDR3 amino acids: CAISRGLEGEQYF. The DNA of the CDR3 is TGTGCCATCAGTAGGGGACTCGAGGGCGAGCAGTACTTC.

This sequence joins TRBV24-1 and TRBJ2-1; TRBD2 is a possible D gene (6 bases). The CDR3 has 14 amino acids. The V end was cut by 6 bases, the J end by 4 bases, with 12 bases between. CDR1 is KGHDR, CDR2 SFDVKD, per germline. The CDR3 spells CATSPGEGYNEQFF. CDR3 coding DNA: TGTGCCACCAGTCCGGGAGAAGGGTACAATGAGCAGTTCTTC.

This clonotype was recorded a few times. This chain uses TRBV11-2 with TRBJ2-5, with 14 nucleotides matching TRBD2. Germline V gives CDR1 SGHAT, CDR2 FQNNGV. The length of the CDR3 is 18 residues. With 2 bases clipped from V and 5 bases from J, the junction kept 10 bases outside the gene matches. This CDR3 reads CASSLQTSGGARMETQYF. In nucleotides, the CDR3 is TGTGCCAGCAGCTTACAGACTAGCGGGGGGGCACGAATGGAGACCCAGTACTTC. Together with reference TRBV11-2 and TRBJ2-5, the CDR3 gives the full variable domain: EAGVAQSPRYKIIEKRQSVAFWCNPISGHATLYWYQQILGQGPKLLIQFQNNGVVDDSQLPKDRFSAERLKGVDSTLKIQPAKLEDSAVYLCASSLQTSGGARMETQYFGPGTRLLVL.

Many counts were recorded for this clonotype. The CDR3 sequence: CASSPTAGDNYGYTF. CDR3 nucleotides: TGTGCCAGCAGCCCGACCGCAGGGGACAACTATGGCTACACCTTC. The genes are TRBV7-2 and TRBJ1-2; a weak D match, TRBD1 (6 bases). Germline V gene sequence: CDR1 SGHTA, CDR2 FQGNSA. This CDR3 spans 15 amino acids. Trimming shortened V by 5 bases and J by 2 bases, and 15 bases separated the two germline ends. Together with reference TRBV7-2 and TRBJ1-2, the CDR3 gives the full variable domain: GAGVSQSPSNKVTEKGKDVELRCDPISGHTALYWYRQSLGQGLEFLIYFQGNSAPDKSGLPSDRFSAERTGGSVSTLTIQRTQQEDSAVYLCASSPTAGDNYGYTFGSGTRLTVV.

In this sample, this clonotype turned up a few times. This chain connects TRBV5-6 to TRBJ2-5, with D perhaps TRBD1 (6 bases). The CDR3 has 15 residues. Germline CDR1 and CDR2: SGHDT and YYEEEE. Trimming took 1 base from V and 5 from J, leaving 15 bases between them. CDR3 sequence (DNA): TGTGCCAGCAGCTTGTGGCGTAGAAGGGGGGAGACCCAGTACTTC. Translated: CASSLWRRRGETQYF. Looking up the rest from reference TRBV5-6 and TRBJ2-5 gives the full variable domain: DAGVTQSPTHLIKTRGQQVTLRCSPKSGHDTVSWYQQALGQGPQFIFQYYEEEERQRGNFPDRFSGHQFPNYSSELNVNALLLGDSALYLCASSLWRRRGETQYFGPGTRLLVL.

The rearrangement links TRBV7-9 to TRBJ2-1; 8 nucleotides align to TRBD1. Per the germline V gene, CDR1 is SEHNR and CDR2 is FQNEAQ (reference sequence). With V trimmed by 5 bases and J by 0 bases, 6 bases remained unmatched. This CDR3 is 16 amino acids long. The CDR3 sequence is CASSRTGFNSYNEQFF. The CDR3 DNA sequence: TGTGCCAGCAGCCGGACAGGGTTTAACTCCTACAATGAGCAGTTCTTC.

The chain is built from TRBV12-3 or TRBV12-4 and TRBJ2-7, with 10 bases fitting TRBD1. The CDR3 runs 16 residues. V shed 6 bases, J shed 4 bases, and the junction held 12 bases outside the gene matches. This CDR3 reads CASSPATGGFVYEQYF. The CDR3 bases are TGTGCCAGCAGCCCAGCGACAGGGGGCTTTGTGTACGAGCAGTACTTC.

The chain uses TRBV6-6 and TRBJ1-2; D call uncertain. V dropped 2 bases and J dropped 13 bases, with 14 bases sitting between them. The CDR3 sequence is 12 residues long. Germline lookup yields CDR1 MNHNY and CDR2 SVGAGI (reference sequence). The DNA for the CDR3 is TGTGCCAGCAGTTACACCGCCCTCTCGGGCACCTTC. It specifies CASSYTALSGTF.

This clonotype occurred a few times. The chain recombines TRBV12-3 or TRBV12-4 with TRBJ2-7, with D unresolved. Trimming took off 3 bases at V and 3 bases at J, with 9 bases between the two ends. This CDR3 is 13 amino acids long. In DNA form, the CDR3 reads TGTGCCAGCAGTTTTCCTGGAAACTACGAGCAGTACTTC. Amino acids: CASSFPGNYEQYF.

The V call is TRBV6-1, the J call TRBJ1-5; D gene uncertain. Deletions cut 0 bases from V and 9 bases from J, with 15 bases between. This CDR3 contains 15 residues. Germline assignment: CDR1 MNHNS and CDR2 SASEGT. CDR3 nucleotides: TGTGCCAGCAGTGAAGCTCGTCGGGAAGGTAGGCCCCAGCATTTT. Amino acids: CASSEARREGRPQHF.

In this sample, this clonotype turned up a few times. J is TRBJ2-5 and V is TRBV6-1, with D perhaps TRBD1 or TRBD2 (5 bases each). Germline V gives CDR1 MNHNS, CDR2 SASEGT. CDR3 length: 14 amino acids. The V gene lost 7 bases and the J gene lost 10 bases, with 22 bases spanning the gap. The CDR3 is CASNIWDLKFGQYF. CDR3 in DNA: TGTGCCAGCAATATATGGGACCTCAAATTCGGCCAGTACTTC.

There are a few counts of this clonotype. This chain links TRBV11-1 with TRBJ2-2; D gene unclear. The V and J ends lost 5 bases and 3 bases respectively, with 10 bases between them. Germline loops: CDR1 SGHAT, CDR2 FQDESV (reference sequence). CDR3 length equals 14 residues. As DNA, the CDR3 is TGTGCCAGCAGCGGAAGGGTCTACACCGGGGAGCTGTTTTTT. Protein: CASSGRVYTGELFF.

This clonotype was found many times. At one of its ends the junction is not consistent with the germline gene, which may arise from a read error. The gene calls are TRBV12-3 or TRBV12-4 and TRBJ1-1; 7 positions match TRBD1. This CDR3 comprises 14 residues. This chain's CDR3 is CASSLGGSNTEAFF. DNA for the CDR3: TGTGCCAGCAGCTTAGGGGGCTCGAACACTGAAGCTTTCTTT.

Ten or more counts support this clonotype. The rearrangement links TRBV27 to TRBJ1-6; D is perhaps TRBD1 (5 bases). The CDR3 runs 15 residues. The germline CDR1 and CDR2 sequences are MNHEY and SMNVEV (reference sequence). The V gene lost 2 bases and the J gene lost 6 bases, with 11 bases spanning the gap. CDR3 region: CASSLLGVGNSPLHF. For the CDR3, the DNA is TGTGCCAGCAGTTTACTAGGGGTTGGTAATTCACCCCTCCACTTT.

This clonotype was seen more than once but under ten times. The chain has TRBV6-4 and TRBJ1-5; no definite D call. The V gene's germline CDR1 is MRHNA and CDR2 SNTAGT. Trimming left V 6 bases short and J 4 bases short, with 13 bases between. The CDR3 has 14 amino acids. CDR3 in DNA: TGTGCCAGCAGCGCCGAGGAAGGAAATCAGCCCCAGCATTTT. It translates to CASSAEEGNQPQHF.

The chain is built from TRBV6-2 or TRBV6-3 and TRBJ2-1, with D tentatively TRBD2 (6 bases). This CDR3 region has 13 residues. The V gene's germline CDR1 is MNHEY and CDR2 SVGEGT. V was cut by 4 bases and J by 7 bases, with 11 bases left in between. CDR3 loop: CASSSGTFNEQFF. The CDR3 nucleotides are TGTGCCAGCAGTTCCGGGACTTTTAATGAGCAGTTCTTC.

The chain has TRBV5-1 and TRBJ2-5; TRBD2 is a possible D gene (6 bases). The CDR3 covers 14 residues. V shed 6 bases and J shed 0 bases, with 12 bases lying between them. CDR1 SGHRS and CDR2 YFSETQ come from the germline V gene. CDR3 DNA: TGCGCCAGCACCCGGCGGGGATACCAAGAGACCCAGTACTTC. Translated: CASTRRGYQETQYF.

This clonotype was seen a few times. V usage is TRBV28 and J usage is TRBJ2-2; possible D gene TRBD2, 6 bases. The V end lost 4 bases, the J end lost 6 bases, and 15 bases lay between the germline ends. Germline V gives CDR1 MDHEN, CDR2 SYDVKM. CDR3 length: 15 amino acids. The CDR3 DNA sequence: TGTGCCAGCAGTTCCGACGTCGGCGGGGCCGGGGAGCTGTTTTTT. Residues: CASSSDVGGAGELFF.

This clonotype has just a few counts. The chain recombines TRBV15 with TRBJ2-7; 8 bases match TRBD1. Germline CDR1 is LNHNV and CDR2 is YYDKDF (reference sequence). V trimming: 3 bases; J trimming: 1 base; junction bases outside the gene matches: 8. This CDR3 is built from 16 residues. CDR3 DNA sequence: TGTGCCACCAGCAGTTTGTTCCGGGACAGGTCCTACGAGCAGTACTTC. Translated: CATSSLFRDRSYEQYF.

This clonotype was detected only once. One end of the junction is discordant with germline, which a read error may explain. The J gene is TRBJ2-5, the V gene TRBV24-1, with unresolved D. The length of the CDR3 is 15 residues. Germline CDR1 reads KGHDR; CDR2 reads SFDVKD. This CDR3 is CATSGLGGSGETQYF. The DNA for the CDR3 is TGTGCCACCAGTGGTTTGGGCGGATCGGGCGAGACCCAGTACTTC.

The chain's CDR3 is CATARAGVSYQETQYF. The CDR3 nucleotides are TGTGCCACCGCACGAGCGGGGGTCTCGTACCAAGAGACCCAGTACTTC. The rearrangement links TRBV6-1 to TRBJ2-5; TRBD2 matches at 8 bases. Germline CDR1 is MNHNS and CDR2 is SASEGT. This CDR3 has 16 amino acids. V lost 10 bases, J lost 0 bases, and 13 bases stayed unmatched.

Ten or more counts support this clonotype. This chain connects TRBV5-5 to TRBJ2-7, with D uncertain. The V gene lost 1 base and the J gene lost 2 bases, with 10 bases spanning the gap. The CDR3 contains 14 residues. Looked up from germline, CDR1 is SGHKS and CDR2 is YYEKEE (reference sequence). Here the CDR3 reads CASSLSAATYEQYF. In nucleotides, the CDR3 is TGTGCCAGCAGCTTGTCGGCAGCTACCTACGAGCAGTACTTC.

The genes are TRBV20-1 and TRBJ2-7; 9 bases agree with TRBD2. Germline CDR1 is DFQATT and CDR2 is SNEGSKA (reference sequence). V dropped 4 bases and J dropped 2; count of bases not matched to a gene: 6. The CDR3 loop spans 14 amino acids. The CDR3 is CSANSGSITYEQYF. The CDR3 DNA reads as TGCAGTGCTAATAGCGGGAGCATTACCTACGAGCAGTACTTC.

The rearrangement uses TRBV5-1 and TRBJ1-4; the match to TRBD1 covers 10 bases. The CDR3 runs 16 residues. J gave up 7 bases and V 0 bases, and 6 bases lay outside the gene matches. Germline values: CDR1 SGHRS, CDR2 YFSETQ. The CDR3 DNA is TGCGCCAGCAGCTTGGAAAGACAGGGGGCAGGTGAAAAACTGTTTTTT. Encoded protein: CASSLERQGAGEKLFF. Supplemented by reference TRBV5-1 and TRBJ1-4, the full variable domain reads KAGVTQTPRYLIKTRGQQVTLSCSPISGHRSVSWYQQTPGQGLQFLFEYFSETQRNKGNFPGRFSGRQFSNSRSEMNVSTLELGDSALYLCASSLERQGAGEKLFFGSGTQLSVL.

There are many counts of this clonotype. The genes are TRBV25-1 and TRBJ2-5, with TRBD2 identical over 11 bases. Trimming cost V 3 bases and J 2 bases; bases outside gene matches: 8. Germline V gene data show CDR1 as MGHDK and CDR2 as SYGVNS. The CDR3 extends over 17 amino acids. In DNA form, the CDR3 reads TGTGCCAGCAGTGAGACTAGCGGGATAGAAAGGCAAGAGACCCAGTACTTC. Translating gives CASSETSGIERQETQYF.